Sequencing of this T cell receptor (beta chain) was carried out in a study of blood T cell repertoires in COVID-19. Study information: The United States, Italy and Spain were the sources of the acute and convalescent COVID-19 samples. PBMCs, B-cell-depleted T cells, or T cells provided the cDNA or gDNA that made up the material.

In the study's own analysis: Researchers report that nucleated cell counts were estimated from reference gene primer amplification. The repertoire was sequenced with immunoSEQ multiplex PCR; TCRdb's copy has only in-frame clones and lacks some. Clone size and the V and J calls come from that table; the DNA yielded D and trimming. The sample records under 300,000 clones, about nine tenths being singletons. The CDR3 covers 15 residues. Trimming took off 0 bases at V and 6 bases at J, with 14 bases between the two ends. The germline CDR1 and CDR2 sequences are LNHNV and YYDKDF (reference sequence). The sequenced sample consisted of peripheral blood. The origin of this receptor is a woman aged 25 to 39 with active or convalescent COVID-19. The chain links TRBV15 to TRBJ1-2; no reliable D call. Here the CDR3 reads CATSRDLAAGNGYTF. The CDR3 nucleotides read TGTGCCACCAGCAGAGATCTGGCGGCGGGAAATGGCTACACCTTC.